The 20 T cell receptor beta chains listed next were all sequenced from one sample in a study of blood T cell repertoires in COVID-19 (dated by TCRdb to between 2020 and 2021). The method behind the library was the immunoSEQ multiplex PCR assay. The immuneACCESS repertoire file appears here via TCRdb, limited to in-frame rearrangements. These files lack a portion of the clones; in checked studies, under half of the deficit traces to unresolved V genes, and the cause of the others is not known. This sample gives 25,000 to 30,000 clones in total; roughly 84% of them show up just once. Jointly, the top ten make up 9% to 10% of the sample. Sequenced material: peripheral blood. Receptors were obtained from an elderly man with active COVID-19.

This clone showed up just once. The chain has TRBV5-1 and TRBJ2-2; D may be TRBD2 (5 bases). CDR1 is SGHRS, CDR2 YFSETQ, per germline. CDR3 length: 17 residues. Between the trimmed V and J ends, which lost 0 bases and 7 bases, there was a span of 19 bases. CDR3 sequence (DNA): TGCGCCAGCAGCTTGGCCGGAAGGCCAGCCGGGGACGGGGAGCTGTTTTTT. Protein sequence: CASSLAGRPAGDGELFF.

The CDR3 sequence is CASSPRGRQNIQYF. Here the CDR3 DNA reads TGTGCCAGTAGTCCCCGGGGGAGGCAAAACATTCAGTACTTC. The V gene is TRBV19, the J gene TRBJ2-4; weak D call: TRBD2 (6 bases). CDR3 length equals 14 residues. CDR1 is LNHDA, CDR2 SQIVND, per germline (reference sequence). V was pared by 5 bases and J by 5 bases, with 13 bases between.

The J gene is TRBJ1-1, the V gene TRBV12-3 or TRBV12-4, with D unclear. The CDR3 is 13 amino acids. V dropped 7 bases and J dropped 5 bases, with 14 bases sitting between them. The CDR3 is CASIKGLRTEAFF. DNA for the CDR3: TGTGCCAGCATCAAAGGACTTCGAACTGAAGCTTTCTTT.

The table lists this clone with a count of one. The rearrangement links TRBV7-9 to TRBJ2-3, with 14 bases lining up with TRBD2. V was clipped by 5 bases and J by 3 bases; unmatched bases: 1. The CDR3 covers 15 residues. Germline loops: CDR1 SEHNR, CDR2 FQNEAQ (reference sequence). CDR3 nucleotides: TGTGCCAGCAGCCGGACTAGCGGGGGGACAGATACGCAGTATTTT. It yields the protein CASSRTSGGTDTQYF.

J is TRBJ1-1 and V is TRBV19; no clear D. Germline V gene data show CDR1 as LNHDA and CDR2 as SQIVND (reference sequence). This CDR3 contains 12 residues. The V end lost 3 bases, the J end lost 1 base, and 3 bases lay between the germline ends. This chain's CDR3 is CASSIGNTEAFF. The CDR3 DNA follows: TGTGCCAGTAGTATCGGGAACACTGAAGCTTTCTTT.

The chain combines TRBV4-1 with TRBJ1-5; TRBD1 is a possible D gene (6 bases). With 1 base removed from V and 5 bases from J, the gap between germline ends came to 9 bases. The CDR3 spans 14 residues. Germline V gene data show CDR1 as MGHRA and CDR2 as YSYEKL. CDR3 coding DNA: TGCGCCAGCAGCCAAGTTGGGGGCTATCAGCCCCAGCATTTT. Translation: CASSQVGGYQPQHF.

This chain uses TRBV21-1 with TRBJ1-5; the table's D call, TRBD1, has no DNA check behind it. TRBV21-1 counts as a pseudogene. The CDR3 spans 18 residues. The CDR3 coding sequence is TGTGCCAGCAGCAAAGTCCCCCAGGGACAGGTGGGCAATCAGCCCCAGCATTTT. Translating gives CASSKVPQGQVGNQPQHF.

J is TRBJ1-2 and V is TRBV3-1 (or the pseudogene TRBV3-2), with 9 bases that match TRBD1. Trimming cost V 1 base and J 4 bases; bases outside gene matches: 7. The CDR3 spans 16 residues. The germline V gene encodes CDR1 LGHDT and CDR2 YNNKEL (reference sequence). The CDR3: CASSQGLTGGTYGYTF. CDR3 sequence (DNA): TGTGCCAGCAGCCAAGGTCTGACAGGGGGTACCTATGGCTACACCTTC.

This clone was picked up a small number of times. The rearrangement uses TRBV18 and TRBJ1-6; the D gene is possibly TRBD1 (6 bases). Germline loops: CDR1 KGHSH, CDR2 LQKENI. The CDR3 extends over 15 amino acids. V lost 5 bases and J lost 7, with 15 bases in between. CDR3 coding DNA: TGTGCCAGCTCAACCCGGGACATCGGGAATTCACCCCTCCACTTT. This translates into CASSTRDIGNSPLHF.

The chain carries TRBV7-8 and TRBJ2-2, with D unclear. In germline, CDR1 is SGHVS, CDR2 FQNEAQ. Trimming pared 5 bases from V and 2 bases from J, leaving 21 bases between. CDR3 length: 18 amino acids. CDR3 region: CASSQTGFSSRNTGELFF. In DNA, the CDR3 is TGTGCCAGCAGCCAGACGGGTTTTAGTAGCCGAAACACCGGGGAGCTGTTTTTT.

Only a few counts were recorded for this clone. This rearrangement joins TRBV19 to TRBJ2-2, with D possibly TRBD2 on 6 matching bases. Germline CDR1 is LNHDA and CDR2 is SQIVND (reference sequence). V was shortened by 8 bases and J by 4 bases, with 17 bases between the two germline ends. CDR3 size: 15 residues. The CDR3 DNA reads as TGTGCCAGTTCGCGCGGGATTGTCGGCACCGGGGAGCTGTTTTTT. This codes for CASSRGIVGTGELFF.

This clone was detected once. The chain links TRBV6-5 to TRBJ2-3; 7 positions agree with TRBD1. Losses at the gene ends were 6 bases for V and 2 bases for J; bases not matched to a gene: 8. This CDR3 comprises 15 residues. The germline gives CDR1 MNHEY, CDR2 SVGAGI. CDR3 region: CASSPQGMATDTQYF. In nucleotides, the CDR3 is TGTGCCAGCAGCCCACAGGGGATGGCCACAGATACGCAGTATTTT.

The rearrangement joins TRBV19 to TRBJ1-4; D is unclear. CDR1 and CDR2 from the germline V gene are LNHDA and SQIVND (reference sequence). Trimming pared 6 bases from V and 4 bases from J, leaving 9 bases between. CDR3 length equals 13 residues. CDR3 coding DNA: TGTGCCAGTAGAACACAGAATAATGAAAAACTGTTTTTT. Translating it yields CASRTQNNEKLFF.

The chain recombines TRBV3-1 (or the pseudogene TRBV3-2) with TRBJ2-7; 9 nucleotides line up with TRBD1. The CDR3 is 14 amino acids. In germline, CDR1 is LGHDT, CDR2 YNNKEL (reference sequence). V shed 4 bases, J shed 3 bases, and the junction held 4 bases outside the gene matches. The CDR3 coding sequence is TGTGCCAGCAGCCTCGGACAGGGGCGCTACGAGCAGTACTTC. Residues: CASSLGQGRYEQYF.

The chain links TRBV10-1 to TRBJ2-1; 11 bases line up with TRBD2. J lost 6 bases, V lost 3 bases, and 13 bases had no gene match. Germline lookup yields CDR1 WNHNN and CDR2 SYGVQD (reference sequence). CDR3 length: 18 amino acids. The CDR3 loop reads CASSESWASSGGLNEQFF. The CDR3 bases are TGCGCCAGCAGTGAAAGTTGGGCCTCTAGCGGGGGGCTCAATGAGCAGTTCTTC.

The rearrangement joins TRBV5-6 to TRBJ2-7, with TRBD1 matching over 8 bases. Germline V lookup: CDR1 SGHDT, CDR2 YYEEEE. This CDR3 spans 14 amino acids. V trimming: 0 bases; J trimming: 6 bases; junction bases outside the gene matches: 5. CDR3 residues: CASSLAQGAGEQYF. The CDR3 bases are TGTGCCAGCAGCTTGGCCCAGGGGGCTGGCGAGCAGTACTTC.

V and J are TRBV7-9 and TRBJ2-7; D call uncertain. CDR1 is SEHNR and CDR2 is FQNEAQ in the germline V gene (reference sequence). The ends were cut back, 1 base at V and 11 bases at J, with 9 bases in the middle. This CDR3 has 11 residues. For the CDR3, the DNA is TGTGCCAGCAGCTTAGTGGGTGCGGAGTACTTC. It codes for CASSLVGAEYF.

This clone has only one observation. CDR3 sequence: CASNQGGAGAFF. In DNA form, the CDR3 reads TGTGCCAGCAACCAAGGGGGCGCCGGGGCTTTCTTT. The chain links TRBV6-6 to TRBJ1-1, with TRBD1 matching over 7 bases. CDR3 length equals 12 residues. V lost 7 bases, J lost 11 bases, and 10 bases stayed unmatched. Germline CDR1 reads MNHNY; CDR2 reads SVGAGI (reference sequence).

This clone was counted only a few times. J is TRBJ2-6 and V is TRBV4-1, with D tentatively TRBD2 (7 bases). This CDR3 has 19 amino acids. Trimming stripped 1 base from V and 2 bases from J, with 18 bases between. Germline lookup yields CDR1 MGHRA and CDR2 YSYEKL. DNA of the CDR3: TGCGCCAGCAGCCAAGGGTGGTGGGGGGGCCGTACTGGGGCCAACGTCCTGACTTTC. Translating it yields CASSQGWWGGRTGANVLTF.

V and J are TRBV7-2 and TRBJ1-2, with TRBD1 matching 7 bases. Germline CDR1 is SGHTA and CDR2 is FQGNSA. V dropped 0 bases and J dropped 4; count of bases not matched to a gene: 11. The CDR3 is made up of 17 amino acids. The CDR3 DNA reads as TGTGCCAGCAGCTTAGCGCCGCGACAGGGTACAACCTATGGCTACACCTTC. This gives the protein CASSLAPRQGTTYGYTF.